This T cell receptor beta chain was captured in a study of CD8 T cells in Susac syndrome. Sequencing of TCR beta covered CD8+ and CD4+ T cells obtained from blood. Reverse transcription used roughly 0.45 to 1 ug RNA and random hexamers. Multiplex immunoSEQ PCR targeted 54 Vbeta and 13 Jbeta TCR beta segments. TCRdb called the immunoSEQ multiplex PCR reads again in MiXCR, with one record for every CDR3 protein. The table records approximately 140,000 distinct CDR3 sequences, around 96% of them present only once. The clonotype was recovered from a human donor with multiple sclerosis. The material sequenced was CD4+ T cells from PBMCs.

The CDR3 loop is CASSKTGIGYGYTF. CDR3 coding DNA: TGTGCCAGCAGTAAGACAGGGATAGGGTATGGCTACACCTTC. The chain combines TRBV6-1 with TRBJ1-2; TRBD1 matches 7 bases. V lost 5 bases, J lost 5 bases, and 8 bases stayed unmatched. Looked up from germline, CDR1 is MNHNS and CDR2 is SASEGT. The CDR3 has 14 residues.